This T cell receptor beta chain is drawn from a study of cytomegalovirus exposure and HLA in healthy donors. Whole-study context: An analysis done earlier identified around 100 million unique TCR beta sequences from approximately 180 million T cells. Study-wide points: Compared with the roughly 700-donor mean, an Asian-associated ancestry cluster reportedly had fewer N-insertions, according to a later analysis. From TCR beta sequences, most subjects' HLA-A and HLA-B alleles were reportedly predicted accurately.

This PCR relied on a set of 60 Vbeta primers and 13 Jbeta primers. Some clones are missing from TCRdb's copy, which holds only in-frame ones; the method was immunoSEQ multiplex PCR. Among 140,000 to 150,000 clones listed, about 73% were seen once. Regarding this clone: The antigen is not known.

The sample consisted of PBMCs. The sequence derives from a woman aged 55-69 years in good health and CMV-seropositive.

The CDR3 here is CASSLILAGVGETQYF. Here the CDR3 DNA reads TGCGCCAGCAGCTTAATACTAGCGGGAGTTGGGGAGACCCAGTACTTC. V is TRBV5-1 and J is TRBJ2-5; 11 positions match TRBD2. The junction had 8 bases not matched to a gene; V was cut back by 2 bases and J by 5 bases. Per the germline V gene, CDR1 is SGHRS and CDR2 is YFSETQ. The CDR3 covers 16 residues.